These 15 T cell receptor beta chains originate from one sample sequenced in a study of cytomegalovirus exposure and HLA in healthy donors. Primers included in the PCR were 60 Vbeta and 13 Jbeta primers. Here immunoSEQ multiplex PCR was the method, and the copy in TCRdb shows in-frame clones only, minus some. The data contain roughly 100,000 clones, 75% to 85% of them seen just once; the ten biggest clones take up 5.5% to 7%. Sequenced sample: PBMCs. The receptors here all came from a man in his late teens or twenties in good health and CMV-seronegative.

The rearrangement uses TRBV27 and TRBJ1-2; 10 nucleotides match TRBD1. Germline V gene sequence: CDR1 MNHEY, CDR2 SMNVEV (reference sequence). CDR3 length: 14 residues. V shed 5 bases, J shed 5 bases, and the junction held 5 bases outside the gene matches. Here the CDR3 reads CASSAPGQGYGYTF. The CDR3 DNA follows: TGTGCCAGCAGTGCCCCGGGACAGGGGTATGGCTACACCTTC.

V and J are TRBV11-2 and TRBJ2-2, with 9 positions matching TRBD2. With V trimmed by 6 bases and J by 7 bases, 3 bases remained unmatched. The length of the CDR3 is 13 residues. Germline V gene sequence: CDR1 SGHAT, CDR2 FQNNGV. In DNA, the CDR3 is TGTGCCAGCAGAAAGACTAGCGGCGGGGAGCTGTTTTTT. Amino acids: CASRKTSGGELFF. Together with reference TRBV11-2 and TRBJ2-2, the CDR3 gives the full variable domain: EAGVAQSPRYKIIEKRQSVAFWCNPISGHATLYWYQQILGQGPKLLIQFQNNGVVDDSQLPKDRFSAERLKGVDSTLKIQPAKLEDSAVYLCASRKTSGGELFFGEGSRLTVL.

This clone was recorded only once. The chain is built from TRBV25-1 and TRBJ2-1, with 14 positions matching TRBD2. Germline V lookup: CDR1 MGHDK, CDR2 SYGVNS. Germline trimming cut 2 bases from V and 7 bases from J; bases unmatched to any gene: 4. The CDR3 contains 16 residues. CDR3 in DNA: TGTGCCAGCAGTGAAGGGACTAGCGGGAGATCAAATGAGCAGTTCTTC. Translation: CASSEGTSGRSNEQFF.

The rearrangement uses TRBV7-2 and TRBJ1-3; D unresolved. V was clipped by 2 bases and J by 0 bases, with 8 bases between them. This CDR3 has 15 amino acids. Germline V gives CDR1 SGHTA, CDR2 FQGNSA. The CDR3 region has the DNA TGTGCCAGCAGCTTAAGCCAAATCTCTGGAAACACCATATATTTT. Translation gives CASSLSQISGNTIYF.

This clone appeared a single time. The chain joins TRBV9 to TRBJ2-7, with 7 bases identical to TRBD2. The CDR3 length is 16 residues. Germline V CDR1 and CDR2: SGDLS, YYNGEE. The V segment lost 4 bases and the J segment 0 bases; nucleotides outside the gene matches: 10. The CDR3 loop reads CASSPLTSASSYEQYF. CDR3 nucleotides: TGTGCCAGCAGCCCGCTCACTAGCGCCAGCTCCTACGAGCAGTACTTC.

This clone was observed once. V gene TRBV5-1 combines with J gene TRBJ1-5; D possibly corresponds to TRBD1 (5 bases). The CDR3 sequence is 13 residues long. The germline V gene encodes CDR1 SGHRS and CDR2 YFSETQ. Trimming removed 4 bases at V and 5 bases at J, with 10 bases between. The CDR3, as DNA: TGCGCCAGCAGCATCGACAGTGATCAGCCCCAGCATTTT. Translation gives CASSIDSDQPQHF.

A remark on this clone: The junction and the germline gene differ at one end; a read error may be behind it. The genes are TRBV7-9 and TRBJ2-7; D is ambiguous. The germline V gene encodes CDR1 SEHNR and CDR2 FQNEAQ (reference sequence). CDR3 length: 12 amino acids. CDR3 amino acids: CSSSFSGYEQYF. CDR3 nucleotides: TGTTCCAGCAGCTTTTCCGGTTACGAGCAGTACTTC.

The CDR3 region is CASSSPPGQQNTEAFF. In DNA, the CDR3 is TGTGCCAGCAGCTCTCCCCCGGGACAGCAGAACACTGAAGCTTTCTTT. The V gene is TRBV5-8, the J gene TRBJ1-1, with TRBD1 identical over 7 bases. Unmatched junction bases numbered 9, after V lost 3 bases and J lost 1 base. This CDR3 spans 16 amino acids. CDR1 SGHTS and CDR2 YDEGEE come from the germline V gene.

V is TRBV5-4 and J is TRBJ1-5, with TRBD1 matching 9 bases. Germline CDR1 reads SGHNT; CDR2 reads YYREEE (reference sequence). Trimming at V came to 2 bases and at J to 1 base, leaving 7 bases not matched to a gene. The CDR3 loop spans 17 amino acids. The CDR3 nucleotides are TGTGCCAGCAGCTTACAGGGGGCGGGGAGCAGCAATCAGCCCCAGCATTTT. Amino acids: CASSLQGAGSSNQPQHF.

The chain uses TRBV7-2 and TRBJ2-5; perhaps TRBD1 as D (6 bases). The germline CDR1 and CDR2 sequences are SGHTA and FQGNSA. This CDR3 spans 14 amino acids. Trimming removed 5 bases from V and 5 bases from J, with 15 bases in between. CDR3 protein: CASSPSDRGETQYF. CDR3 nucleotides: TGTGCCAGCAGCCCTTCGGACAGAGGGGAGACCCAGTACTTC.

A single count supports this clone. The chain combines TRBV28 with TRBJ2-7, with TRBD2 matching over 12 bases. Trimming took 8 bases from V and 4 from J; bases not matched to a gene: 3. Per germline, CDR1 MDHEN and CDR2 SYDVKM. The CDR3 extends over 13 amino acids. In DNA, the CDR3 is TGTGCCAGCTGGACTAGCGGGAATTACGAGCAGTACTTC. Translating gives CASWTSGNYEQYF.

The rearrangement uses TRBV7-3 and TRBJ2-3; TRBD2 matches at 11 bases. With V trimmed by 0 bases and J by 5 bases, 7 bases remained unmatched. This CDR3 is 17 amino acids long. The germline CDR1 and CDR2 sequences are SGHTA and FQGTGA. The CDR3 spells CASSLTVLAGGGDTQYF. The CDR3 DNA follows: TGTGCCAGCAGCTTAACGGTCCTAGCGGGAGGTGGAGATACGCAGTATTTT. The full variable domain, completed using reference TRBV7-3 and TRBJ2-3, is GAGVSQTPSNKVTEKGKYVELRCDPISGHTALYWYRQSLGQGPEFLIYFQGTGAADDSGLPNDRFFAVRPEGSVSTLKIQRTERGDSAVYLCASSLTVLAGGGDTQYFGPGTRLTVL.

In nucleotides, the CDR3 is TGTGCCAGCAGCCCAACACTCATCAGGGGGTCCAAAGCTTTCTTT. Its protein product is CASSPTLIRGSKAFF. The chain carries TRBV14 and TRBJ1-1; 7 bases fit TRBD1. The CDR3 is 15 amino acids. Germline CDR1 reads SGHDN; CDR2 reads FVKESK. V gave up 4 bases and J gave up 9 bases; unmatched junction bases: 14.

This clone was counted a single time. The V call is TRBV13, the J call TRBJ2-1; 10 positions match TRBD1. Germline assignment: CDR1 PRHDT and CDR2 FYEKMQ (reference sequence). Trimming at V came to 6 bases and at J to 5 bases, leaving 4 bases not matched to a gene. The CDR3 spans 14 residues. The CDR3 bases are TGTGCCAGCAGGACAGGGGGCGACCACAATGAGCAGTTCTTC. Translated: CASRTGGDHNEQFF.

This chain uses TRBV29-1 with TRBJ1-2; D perhaps matches TRBD1 (5 bases). The length of the CDR3 is 12 residues. The V gene lost 3 bases and the J gene lost 8 bases, with 13 bases spanning the gap. The germline CDR1 and CDR2 sequences are SQVTM and ANQGSEA. In DNA, the CDR3 is TGCAGCGTTGATACCCAGGGTGGAGGCTACACCTTC. Residues: CSVDTQGGGYTF.